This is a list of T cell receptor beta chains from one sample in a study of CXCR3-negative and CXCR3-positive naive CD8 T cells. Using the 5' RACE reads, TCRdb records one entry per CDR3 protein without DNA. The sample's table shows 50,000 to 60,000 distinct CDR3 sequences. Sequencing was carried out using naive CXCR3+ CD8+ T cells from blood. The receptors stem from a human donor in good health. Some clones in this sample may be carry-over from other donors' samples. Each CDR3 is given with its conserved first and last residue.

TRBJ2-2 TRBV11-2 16 CASSPNWRGGTGELFF
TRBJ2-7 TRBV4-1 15 CASSQAPNLPHEQYF
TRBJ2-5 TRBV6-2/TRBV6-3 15 CASSYIDQIQETQYF
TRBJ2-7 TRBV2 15 CASSELPGLAYEQYF
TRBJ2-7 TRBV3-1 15 CASSQERLAGYEQYF
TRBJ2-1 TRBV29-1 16 CSASGAGRAIRDEQFF
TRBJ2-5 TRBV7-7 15 CASSTTGRGQETQYF
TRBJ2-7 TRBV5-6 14 CASSRDRSSYEQYF
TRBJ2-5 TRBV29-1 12 CSVEEGRGTQYF
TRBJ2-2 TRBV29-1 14 CSVERQGATGELFF
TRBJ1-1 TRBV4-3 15 CASSLGTGTNTEAFF
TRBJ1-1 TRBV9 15 CASSARDRGFTEAFF
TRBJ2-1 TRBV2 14 CASSRDTSYNEQFF
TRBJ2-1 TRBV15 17 CATSRARGQPSYNEQFF
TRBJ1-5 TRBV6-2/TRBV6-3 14 CASSRGTENQPQHF
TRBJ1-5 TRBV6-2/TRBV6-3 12 CASTEDNQPQHF
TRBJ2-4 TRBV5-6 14 CASSSLGAKNIQYF
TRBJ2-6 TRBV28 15 CASSSGNSGANVLTF
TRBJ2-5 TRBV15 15 CATSSQTGGGETQYF
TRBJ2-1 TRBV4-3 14 CASSQTTGPNEQFF
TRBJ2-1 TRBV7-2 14 CASSLIGDGDEQFF
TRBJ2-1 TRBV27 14 CASSLSPSIHEQFF
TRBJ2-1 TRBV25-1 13 CASRTSGNNEQFF
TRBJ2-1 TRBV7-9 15 CASSTGLARYNEQFF
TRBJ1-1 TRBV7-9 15 CASSIPGQENTEAFF
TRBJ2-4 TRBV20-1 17 CSVRPSGGNLAKNIQYF
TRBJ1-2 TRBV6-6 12 CASSTIGSGYTF
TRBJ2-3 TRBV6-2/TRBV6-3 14 CASTPGGATDTQYF
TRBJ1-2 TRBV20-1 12 CSASLGDYGYTF
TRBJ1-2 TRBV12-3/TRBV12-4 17 CASSFGQGAARTYGYTF